This T cell receptor (beta chain) emerged from a study of shared clonotypes between healthy human individuals. Germline V gene lookup returns CDR1 WSHSY and CDR2 SAAADI. This CDR3 region has 15 residues. Trimming cost V 8 bases and J 3 bases; bases outside gene matches: 10. With respect to this clone: The antigen is undetermined.

Whole-study results and caveats: For sorted subsets, rarefaction showed incomplete sequencing despite large depth.

Using immunoSEQ multiplex PCR, the repertoire was profiled, and TCRdb retains in-frame clones only, with some absent. The data show just over 2,000,000 clones, roughly 96% seen once. The chain is built from TRBV10-2 and TRBJ2-5, with 9 bases identical to TRBD2. The TCR was taken from a man aged 18 to 30 in good health. Material: naive CD4+ T cells sorted from blood. The subset denotes: CD45RA+ positively selected. CDR3 nucleotide sequence: TGCGCCAGCCAACCAAACAGACTAGCGGAAGAGACCCAGTACTTC. Translating it yields CASQPNRLAEETQYF.